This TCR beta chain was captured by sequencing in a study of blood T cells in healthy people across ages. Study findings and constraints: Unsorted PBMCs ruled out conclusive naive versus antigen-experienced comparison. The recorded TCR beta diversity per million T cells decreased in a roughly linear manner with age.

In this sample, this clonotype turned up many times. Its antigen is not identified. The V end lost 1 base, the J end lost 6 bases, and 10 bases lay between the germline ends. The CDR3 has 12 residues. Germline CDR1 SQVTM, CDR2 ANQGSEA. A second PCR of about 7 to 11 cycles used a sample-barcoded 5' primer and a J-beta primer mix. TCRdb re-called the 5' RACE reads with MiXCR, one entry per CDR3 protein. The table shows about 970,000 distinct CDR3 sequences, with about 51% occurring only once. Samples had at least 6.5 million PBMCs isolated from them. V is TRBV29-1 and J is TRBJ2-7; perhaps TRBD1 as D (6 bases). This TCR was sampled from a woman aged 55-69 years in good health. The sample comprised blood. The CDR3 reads CSVEVTGSEQYF. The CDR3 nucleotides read TGCAGCGTTGAAGTCACAGGGTCCGAGCAGTACTTC.